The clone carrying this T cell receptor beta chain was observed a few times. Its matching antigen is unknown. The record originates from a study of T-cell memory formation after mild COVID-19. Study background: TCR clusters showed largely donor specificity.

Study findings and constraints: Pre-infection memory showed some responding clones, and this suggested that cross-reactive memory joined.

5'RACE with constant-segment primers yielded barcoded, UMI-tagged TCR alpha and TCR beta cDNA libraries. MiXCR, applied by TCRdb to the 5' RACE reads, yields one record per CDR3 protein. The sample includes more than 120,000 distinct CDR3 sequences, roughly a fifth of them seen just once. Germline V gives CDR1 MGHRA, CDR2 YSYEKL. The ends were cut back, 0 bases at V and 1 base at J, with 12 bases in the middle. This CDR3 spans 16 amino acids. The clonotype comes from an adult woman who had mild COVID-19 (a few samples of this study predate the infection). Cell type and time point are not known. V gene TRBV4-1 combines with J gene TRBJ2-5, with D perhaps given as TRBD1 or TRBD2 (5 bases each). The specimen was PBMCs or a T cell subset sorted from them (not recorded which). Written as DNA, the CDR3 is TGCGCCAGCAGCCAAGATAGCCGAGGGGCCCAAGAGACCCAGTACTTC. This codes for CASSQDSRGAQETQYF.